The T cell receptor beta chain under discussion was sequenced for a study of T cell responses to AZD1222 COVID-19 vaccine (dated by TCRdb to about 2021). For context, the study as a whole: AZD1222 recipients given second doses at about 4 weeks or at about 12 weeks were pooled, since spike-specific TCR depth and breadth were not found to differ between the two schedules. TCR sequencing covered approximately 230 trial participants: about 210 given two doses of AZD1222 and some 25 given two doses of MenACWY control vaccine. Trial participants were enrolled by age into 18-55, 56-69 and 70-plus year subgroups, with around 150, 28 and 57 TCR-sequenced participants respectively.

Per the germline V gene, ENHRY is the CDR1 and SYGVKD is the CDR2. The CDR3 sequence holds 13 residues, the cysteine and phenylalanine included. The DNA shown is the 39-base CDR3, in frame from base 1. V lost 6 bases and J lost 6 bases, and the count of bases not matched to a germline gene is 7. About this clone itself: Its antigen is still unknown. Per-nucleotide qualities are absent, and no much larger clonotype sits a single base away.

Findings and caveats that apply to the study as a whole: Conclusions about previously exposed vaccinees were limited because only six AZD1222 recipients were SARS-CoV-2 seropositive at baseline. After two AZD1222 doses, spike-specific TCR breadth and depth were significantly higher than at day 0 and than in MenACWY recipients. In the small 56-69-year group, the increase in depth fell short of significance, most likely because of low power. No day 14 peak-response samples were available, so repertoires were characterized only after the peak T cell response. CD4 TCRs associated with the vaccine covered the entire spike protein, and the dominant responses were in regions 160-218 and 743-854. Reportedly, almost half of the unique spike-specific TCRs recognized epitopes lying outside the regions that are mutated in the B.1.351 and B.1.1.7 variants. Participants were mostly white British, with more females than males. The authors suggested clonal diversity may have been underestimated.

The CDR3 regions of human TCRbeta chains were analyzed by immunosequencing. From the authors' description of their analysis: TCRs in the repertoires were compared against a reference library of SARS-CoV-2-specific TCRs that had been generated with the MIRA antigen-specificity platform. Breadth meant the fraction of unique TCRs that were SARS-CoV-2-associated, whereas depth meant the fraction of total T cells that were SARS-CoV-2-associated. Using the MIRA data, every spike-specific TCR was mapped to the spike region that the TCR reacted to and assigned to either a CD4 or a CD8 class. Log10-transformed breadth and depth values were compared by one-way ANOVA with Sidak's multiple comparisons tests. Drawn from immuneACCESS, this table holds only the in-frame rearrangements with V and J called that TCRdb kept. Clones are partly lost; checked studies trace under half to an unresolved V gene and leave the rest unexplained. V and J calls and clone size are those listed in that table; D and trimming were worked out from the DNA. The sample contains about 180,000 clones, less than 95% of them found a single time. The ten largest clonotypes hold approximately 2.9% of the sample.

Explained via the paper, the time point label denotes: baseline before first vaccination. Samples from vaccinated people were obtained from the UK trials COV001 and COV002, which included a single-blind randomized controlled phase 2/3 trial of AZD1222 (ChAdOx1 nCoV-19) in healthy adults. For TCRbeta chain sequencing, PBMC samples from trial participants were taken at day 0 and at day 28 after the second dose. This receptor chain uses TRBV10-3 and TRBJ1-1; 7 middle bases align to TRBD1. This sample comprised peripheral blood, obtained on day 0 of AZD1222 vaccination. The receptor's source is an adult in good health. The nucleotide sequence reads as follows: TGTGCCATCAGCGAGACAGGGAGATCTGAAGCTTTCTTT. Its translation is CAISETGRSEAFF.